Included here is one TCR beta chain sequence, with context. The antigen is undetermined. Assay used: immunoSEQ multiplex PCR; TCRdb lists only in-frame clones, some missing. Of tens of thousands of clones listed, about 89% are singletons. This specimen comes from a study of PD-1 blockade in classical Hodgkin lymphoma. Regarding time point: newly diagnosed, previously untreated cHL patient sample. Germline V CDR1 and CDR2: MNHEY, SVGAGI. The CDR3 extends over 15 amino acids. V was cut by 0 bases and J by 4 bases, with 12 bases left in between. Findings of the study overall: According to reports, newly diagnosed patients had lower baseline TCR diversity than healthy donors, and relapsed/refractory patients had lower baseline TCR diversity still. Undefined causes, possibly disease activity or prior therapy, underlie the repertoire differences.

The J gene is TRBJ2-5, the V gene TRBV6-5, with D perhaps being TRBD1 or TRBD2 (6 bases each). This receptor was taken from a human donor with classical Hodgkin lymphoma. Sequenced material: peripheral blood mononuclear cells (PBMCs). This chain's CDR3 is CASSYSNEGGETQYF. In DNA form, the CDR3 reads TGTGCCAGCAGTTACTCGAACGAGGGGGGAGAGACCCAGTACTTC.